The following is a T cell receptor beta chain sequence with its context. Per germline, CDR1 SGHRS and CDR2 YFSETQ. V lost 0 bases and J lost 5; bases outside the gene matches: 5. CDR3 size: 15 residues. The record originates from a study of blood T cell repertoires in COVID-19. Across the study: Both acute and convalescent COVID-19 samples were obtained from the United States, Italy and Spain. The cDNA or gDNA used as material had been derived from T cells, B-cell-depleted T cells, or PBMCs.

Original handling: Reference gene primer amplification yielded estimated nucleated cell counts. Generated by immunoSEQ multiplex PCR, the TCRdb table keeps only in-frame clones and is missing some. V and J calls and clone size are those listed in that table; D and trimming were worked out from the DNA. The sample has under 80,000 clones, around 77% seen once. The rearrangement links TRBV5-1 to TRBJ2-5; 9 bases match TRBD1. The sequence came from a human donor in a cohort sampled during active COVID-19. Sequenced input: peripheral blood. DNA for the CDR3: TGCGCCAGCAGCTTGGACAGGGGGCCTCGGGAGACCCAGTACTTC. Translating gives CASSLDRGPRETQYF.